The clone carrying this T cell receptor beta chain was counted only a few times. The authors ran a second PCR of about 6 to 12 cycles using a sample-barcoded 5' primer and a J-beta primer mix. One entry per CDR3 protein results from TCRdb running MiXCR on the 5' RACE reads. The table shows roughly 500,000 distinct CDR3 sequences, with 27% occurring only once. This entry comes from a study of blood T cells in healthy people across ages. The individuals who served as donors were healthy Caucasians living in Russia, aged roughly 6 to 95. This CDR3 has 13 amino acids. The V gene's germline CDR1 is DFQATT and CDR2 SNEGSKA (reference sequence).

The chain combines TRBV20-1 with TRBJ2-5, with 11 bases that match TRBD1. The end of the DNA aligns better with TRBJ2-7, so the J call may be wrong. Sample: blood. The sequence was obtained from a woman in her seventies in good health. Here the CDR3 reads CSALAGTGGEQYF. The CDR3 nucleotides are TGCAGTGCATTAGCCGGGACAGGGGGCGAGCAGTACTTC.